The 4 T cell receptor beta chains below all came from one sample that was sequenced in a study of shared clonotypes between healthy human individuals (TCRdb year 2020). Libraries were made using the immunoSEQ multiplex PCR assay. Held by TCRdb, this immuneACCESS table contains in-frame sequences only and omits some clones. Under half of the omission traces to an unresolved V gene where checked; the cause of the rest is unknown. The sample yields about 680,000 clones; around three quarters were counted once. Around 1.8% of the sample is in the top ten clones. The source material was memory CD4+ T cells sorted from blood. The cell subset or site label corresponds to: CD45RA-negative fraction. Every receptor here comes from a woman in her thirties in good health.

The genes are TRBV5-4 and TRBJ2-1; 11 bases agree with TRBD2. Germline V lookup: CDR1 SGHNT, CDR2 YYREEE (reference sequence). This CDR3 is 14 amino acids long. Germline trimming cut 6 bases from V and 7 bases from J; bases unmatched to any gene: 6. CDR3 DNA sequence: TGTGCCAGCAAATCTAGCGGGAGGATTAATGAGCAGTTCTTC. It specifies CASKSSGRINEQFF. Drawing the rest from reference TRBV5-4 and TRBJ2-1, the complete variable domain is ETGVTQSPTHLIKTRGQQVTLRCSSQSGHNTVSWYQQALGQGPQFIFQYYREEENGRGNFPPRFSGLQFPNYSSELNVNALELDDSALYLCASKSSGRINEQFFGPGTRLTVL.

The V and J genes are TRBV5-4 and TRBJ2-1, with TRBD2 matching 8 bases. J was trimmed by 0 bases and V by 7 bases; bases with no gene match: 3. The CDR3 runs 14 residues. Germline CDR1 SGHNT, CDR2 YYREEE (reference sequence). The DNA for the CDR3 is TGTGCCAGCGGAAGCGGGAGCTCCTACAATGAGCAGTTCTTC. Encoded protein: CASGSGSSYNEQFF.

This clone was recorded a few times. This sequence joins TRBV2 and TRBJ1-2; tentatively, D is TRBD1 (5 bases). Germline assignment: CDR1 SNHLY and CDR2 FYNNEI. The V end was cut by 2 bases, the J end by 0 bases, with 16 bases between. CDR3 size: 17 residues. For the CDR3, the DNA is TGTGCCAGCAGTGAACCGACAGATTACCCGTCTAACTATGGCTACACCTTC. It translates to CASSEPTDYPSNYGYTF. The whole variable domain, remainder taken from reference TRBV2 and TRBJ1-2, is EPEVTQTPSHQVTQMGQEVILRCVPISNHLYFYWYRQILGQKVEFLVSFYNNEISEKSEIFDDQFSVERPDGSNFTLKIRSTKLEDSAMYFCASSEPTDYPSNYGYTFGSGTRLTVV.

The V gene is TRBV4-1, the J gene TRBJ1-2; 8 bases are a match to TRBD1. Germline V CDR1 and CDR2: MGHRA, YSYEKL. The V segment lost 0 bases and the J segment 5 bases; nucleotides outside the gene matches: 5. The CDR3 has 15 residues. The CDR3 protein is CASSQDGQGTYGYTF. CDR3 in DNA: TGCGCCAGCAGCCAAGATGGACAGGGAACATATGGCTACACCTTC.